A selection of T cell receptor beta chains follows, all from one sample in a study of T cells in tumors after PD-1 blockade. Produced via immunoSEQ multiplex PCR; TCRdb's table is partial and in-frame only. The sample lists over 20,000 clones; roughly 80% were seen once. The specimen was PBMCs, collected after anti-PD-1 treatment. These receptors all come from a human donor with basal cell carcinoma. CDR3s include the opening cysteine and the closing phenylalanine or tryptophan. The D gene is left open where the match is weak. Clone size is shown for a subset of rows, as once, few, many or a class of expanded clone.

NA,TRBV6-5,NA,15,TRBJ1-6,CASSLRVKGGSPLHF,TGTGCCAGCAGCTTGCGTGTGAAGGGCGGATCACCCCTCCACTTT
TRBD1,TRBV19,NA,15,TRBJ2-5,CASSEGQGGSETQYF,TGTGCCAGTAGTGAGGGACAGGGAGGTTCCGAGACCCAGTACTTC
NA,TRBV13,NA,12,TRBJ1-5,CASSIYNQPQHF,TGTGCCAGCAGCATTTATAATCAGCCCCAGCATTTT
TRBD1,TRBV5-4,NA,16,TRBJ2-1,CASSPVQGGSYNEQFF,TGTGCCAGCAGCCCGGTACAGGGGGGCTCCTACAATGAGCAGTTCTTC
NA,TRBV10-2,NA,13,TRBJ1-2,CASTQARDRGYTF,TGCGCCAGCACCCAAGCGAGGGACCGAGGCTACACCTTC
NA,TRBV9,NA,18,TRBJ2-6,CASSVSGSQGSGANVLTF,TGTGCCAGCAGCGTATCGGGGTCTCAGGGTTCAGGGGCCAACGTCCTGACTTTC
TRBD1,TRBV14,NA,14,TRBJ2-7,CASSYGTASYEQYF,TGTGCCAGCAGCTACGGGACAGCCTCCTACGAGCAGTACTTC
NA,TRBV30,NA,15,TRBJ2-3,CAWSVGQGSTDTQYF,TGTGCCTGGAGTGTAGGCCAGGGTAGCACAGATACGCAGTATTTT
TRBD1,TRBV5-4,NA,15,TRBJ2-1,CASRIGQGTGDEQFF,TGTGCCAGCAGGATTGGACAGGGGACCGGAGATGAGCAGTTCTTC
TRBD1,TRBV2,NA,15,TRBJ1-1,CASRLFNRGGTEAFF,TGTGCCAGCAGACTCTTCAACAGGGGGGGTACTGAAGCTTTCTTT
NA,TRBV6-1,NA,16,TRBJ2-7,CASSDPRDKGRGEQYF,TGTGCCAGCAGTGACCCCCGGGACAAGGGGAGAGGGGAGCAGTACTTC
NA,TRBV30,NA,13,TRBJ2-7,CAWSFGTRDEQYF,TGTGCCTGGAGTTTCGGGACCCGGGACGAGCAGTACTTC
TRBD2,TRBV3-1/TRBV3-2,NA,15,TRBJ2-1,CASSRTSGSYNEQFF,TGTGCCAGCAGCCGCACTAGCGGGAGCTACAATGAGCAGTTCTTC
TRBD1,TRBV5-1,NA,14,TRBJ2-1,CASTETGVGDEQFF,TGCGCCAGCACCGAGACAGGGGTTGGAGATGAGCAGTTCTTC
NA,TRBV30,once,13,TRBJ2-7,CAWNKDSSYEQYF,TGTGCCTGGAACAAAGACAGCTCCTACGAGCAGTACTTC
TRBD1,TRBV29-1,few,13,TRBJ1-2,CSAARDSSWGYTF,TGCAGCGCTGCCCGGGACAGCTCTTGGGGCTACACCTTC
NA,TRBV14,NA,15,TRBJ2-3,CASSQDLGPADTQYF,TGTGCCAGCAGCCAAGATCTCGGCCCGGCAGATACGCAGTATTTT
NA,TRBV3-1/TRBV3-2,NA,14,TRBJ2-3,CASSLGGRTDTQYF,TGTGCCAGCAGCCTTGGGGGGCGGACAGATACGCAGTATTTT
TRBD1,TRBV28,NA,12,TRBJ1-2,CASRTGQGGYTF,TGTGCCAGCAGAACCGGACAGGGAGGCTACACCTTC
NA,TRBV19,NA,15,TRBJ1-4,CASSIDHRVGEKLFF,TGTGCCAGTAGTATAGATCACAGGGTCGGCGAAAAACTGTTTTTT
NA,TRBV20-1,NA,11,TRBJ2-1,CSAIKQGVEFF,TGCAGTGCTATAAAACAGGGAGTGGAGTTCTTC
TRBD1,TRBV18,NA,15,TRBJ1-6,CASSLGQSYNSPLHF,TGTGCCAGCTCACTGGGACAGAGTTATAATTCACCCCTCCACTTT
NA,TRBV7-2,NA,14,TRBJ2-3,CASSSLANSDTQYF,TGTGCCAGCAGCTCCCTAGCCAATTCGGATACGCAGTATTTT
NA,TRBV11-3,NA,12,TRBJ2-7,CASSLESYEQYF,TGTGCCAGCAGCTTAGAAAGCTACGAGCAGTACTTC
TRBD1,TRBV5-1,few,12,TRBJ2-7,CASRDSSYEQYF,TGCGCCAGCCGGGACAGCTCCTACGAGCAGTACTTC
NA,TRBV7-2,NA,14,TRBJ1-6,CASSFNVRVKSLHF,TGTGCCAGCAGCTTTAATGTCCGGGTAAAGTCCCTCCACTTT
NA,TRBV19,once,15,TRBJ2-2,CASKNEARYTGELFF,TGTGCCAGTAAAAACGAGGCCCGGTACACCGGGGAGCTGTTTTTT
NA,TRBV6-5,NA,16,TRBJ2-1,CASSYVGVSTGNEQFF,TGTGCCAGCAGTTATGTTGGGGTGTCAACGGGCAATGAGCAGTTCTTC
NA,TRBV18,NA,13,TRBJ1-4,CASSPGTHEKLFF,TGTGCCAGCTCCCCCGGGACGCATGAAAAACTGTTTTTT
NA,TRBV7-9,NA,17,TRBJ2-1,CASSYRRGGSSYNEQFF,TGTGCCAGCAGCTACCGACGGGGTGGTAGCTCCTACAATGAGCAGTTCTTC
TRBD1,TRBV14,NA,15,TRBJ2-5,CASSRGQGVQETQYF,TGTGCCAGCAGCCGGGGACAGGGGGTTCAGGAGACCCAGTACTTC
NA,TRBV4-1,once,14,TRBJ2-1,CASSQAVNNNEQFF,TGCGCCAGCAGCCAAGCGGTCAACAACAATGAGCAGTTCTTC
TRBD1,TRBV2,NA,16,TRBJ1-5,CASSDPSDRGLQPQHF,TGTGCCAGCAGTGATCCTTCTGACAGGGGGCTGCAGCCCCAGCATTTT
NA,TRBV20-1,NA,11,TRBJ2-5,CSASGSETQYF,TGCAGTGCCAGCGGCAGTGAGACCCAGTACTTC
NA,TRBV5-1,NA,15,TRBJ2-1,CASSIFAGSYNEQFF,TGCGCCAGCAGCATATTCGCAGGGTCTTACAATGAGCAGTTCTTC
NA,TRBV9,NA,13,TRBJ2-7,CASSVEQGYEQYF,TGTGCCAGCAGCGTAGAACAGGGCTACGAGCAGTACTTC
TRBD1,TRBV3-1/TRBV3-2,few,14,TRBJ2-1,CASSQETGYNEQFF,TGTGCCAGCAGCCAGGAGACAGGGTACAATGAGCAGTTCTTC
NA,TRBV5-1,NA,16,TRBJ1-3,CASSLASMRTGNTIYF,TGCGCCAGCAGCTTGGCCAGCATGCGGACTGGAAACACCATATATTTT
NA,TRBV14,NA,14,TRBJ1-2,CASSQDPINYGYTF,TGTGCCAGCAGCCAAGATCCCATTAACTATGGCTACACCTTC
TRBD2,TRBV4-1,NA,16,TRBJ2-1,CASSQEVGLAGNEQFF,TGCGCCAGCAGCCAAGAAGTCGGACTAGCGGGCAATGAGCAGTTCTTC
NA,TRBV25-1,few,15,TRBJ1-6,CASGNPGGRNSPLHF,TGTGCCAGCGGAAACCCCGGCGGCCGGAATTCACCCCTCCACTTT
NA,TRBV10-2,NA,14,TRBJ1-1,CASSHDPVGTEAFF,TGCGCCAGCAGTCACGACCCAGTAGGCACTGAAGCTTTCTTT
NA,TRBV2,NA,13,TRBJ1-5,CASTGTSAQPQHF,TGTGCCAGCACAGGGACATCCGCCCAGCCCCAGCATTTT
NA,TRBV6-6,NA,15,TRBJ2-7,CASSYSGRVVNEQYF,TGTGCCAGCAGTTACTCAGGCAGGGTAGTTAACGAGCAGTACTTC
NA,TRBV19,NA,15,TRBJ2-3,CASSLLGASTDTQYF,TGTGCCAGTAGCCTGCTTGGAGCTAGCACAGATACGCAGTATTTT
NA,TRBV18,NA,15,TRBJ1-3,CASSPRASSGNTIYF,TGTGCCAGCTCACCACGTGCGAGCTCTGGAAACACCATATATTTT
NA,TRBV5-1,NA,14,TRBJ2-5,CASNEGQTQETQYF,TGCGCCAGCAACGAAGGGCAGACTCAGGAGACCCAGTACTTC
NA,TRBV7-9,NA,13,TRBJ1-2,CASSLGSSYGYTF,TGTGCCAGCAGCTTAGGCAGTTCCTATGGCTACACCTTC
NA,TRBV12-3/TRBV12-4,once,13,TRBJ1-2,CASSGDSLYGYTF,TGTGCCAGCAGCGGCGACAGTCTCTATGGCTACACCTTC
NA,TRBV9,NA,14,TRBJ2-5,CASTVGGLQETQYF,TGTGCCAGCACCGTCGGGGGGCTTCAAGAGACCCAGTACTTC
TRBD1,TRBV6-5,NA,14,TRBJ1-2,CASRDPGQGGSYTF,TGTGCCAGCAGAGACCCGGGACAGGGGGGAAGCTACACCTTC
NA,TRBV19,NA,12,TRBJ1-6,CASRMGDSPLHF,TGTGCCAGTAGAATGGGGGATTCACCCCTCCACTTT
NA,TRBV30,once,13,TRBJ2-7,CAWSVTLYYEQYF,TGTGCCTGGAGTGTTACACTGTATTACGAGCAGTACTTC
TRBD1,TRBV5-5,NA,18,TRBJ1-2,CASSSVYRDRVANYGYTF,TGTGCCAGCAGCTCGGTTTACCGGGACAGGGTAGCTAACTATGGCTACACCTTC
NA,TRBV4-1,NA,15,TRBJ2-3,CASSLDRIDTDTQYF,TGCGCCAGCAGCCTCGACAGGATAGACACAGATACGCAGTATTTT